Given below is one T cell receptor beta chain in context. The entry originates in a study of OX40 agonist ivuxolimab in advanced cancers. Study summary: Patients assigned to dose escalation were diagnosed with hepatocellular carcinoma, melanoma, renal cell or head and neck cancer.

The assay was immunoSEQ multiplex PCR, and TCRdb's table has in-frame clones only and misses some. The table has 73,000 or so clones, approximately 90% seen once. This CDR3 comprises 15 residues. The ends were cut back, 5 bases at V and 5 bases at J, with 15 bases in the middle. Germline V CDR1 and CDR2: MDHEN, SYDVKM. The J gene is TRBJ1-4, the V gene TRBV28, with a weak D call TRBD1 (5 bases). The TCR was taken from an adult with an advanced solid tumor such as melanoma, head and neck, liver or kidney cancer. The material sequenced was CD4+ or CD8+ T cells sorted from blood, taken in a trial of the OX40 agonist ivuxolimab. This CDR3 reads CASSPPGRINEKLFF. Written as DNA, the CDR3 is TGTGCCAGCAGTCCACCGGGACGGATAAATGAAAAACTGTTTTTT. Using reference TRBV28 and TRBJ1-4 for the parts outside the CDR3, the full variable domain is DVKVTQSSRYLVKRTGEKVFLECVQDMDHENMFWYRQDPGLGLRLIYFSYDVKMKEKGDIPEGYSVSREKKERFSLILESASTNQTSMYLCASSPPGRINEKLFFGSGTQLSVL.